This T cell receptor beta chain emerged from a study of monozygotic twins with inflammatory bowel disease. Points from the study as a whole: Especially where disease activity was present, IBD patients had fewer clonotypes in common with others than healthy twins did.

TCRalpha and TCRbeta cDNA underwent two nested PCRs of roughly 16 and 10 cycles. TCRdb re-called the 5' RACE reads; every CDR3 protein appears as one record, without DNA. The sample spans some 190,000 distinct CDR3 sequences; the ten largest clones claim roughly 7.1%. A word on this clonotype: The antigen remains unidentified.

The CDR3 length is 14 residues. The germline V gene encodes CDR1 ENHRY and CDR2 SYGVKD. The V and J genes are TRBV10-3 and TRBJ2-6. The specimen was blood. This receptor was identified in a human donor with ulcerative colitis or Crohn's disease, or a healthy co-twin of an affected twin (not recorded which). This CDR3 reads CAIRESSGANVLTF.